This TCR beta chain appears in the sequencing data of a study of blood T cell repertoires in COVID-19. Turning to the study itself: Samples taken during acute and convalescent COVID-19 were collected in the United States, Italy and Spain. Sample material is recorded as cDNA or gDNA derived from T cells, B-cell-depleted T cells, or PBMCs.

This CDR3 comprises 13 residues. V lost 2 bases, J lost 4 bases, and 8 bases lay in between. The germline CDR1 and CDR2 sequences are SGHTA and FQGTGA. Authors' processing steps: Amplification of reference gene primers provided the estimated nucleated cell counts. Sequencing was performed with immunoSEQ multiplex PCR; in TCRdb, only in-frame clones are kept and a portion is missing. V and J calls plus clone size are reproduced from that table; the DNA served to infer D and trimming. The table shows 43,000 or so clones, with 86% occurring only once. V and J are TRBV7-3 and TRBJ1-1; unclear D gene. This receptor was taken from a man aged 55 to 69 with active COVID-19. The specimen was peripheral blood. The DNA for the CDR3 is TGTGCCAGCAGCTTACGGCGGGGCACTGAAGCTTTCTTT. Translated: CASSLRRGTEAFF. The variable domain in full, with the rest retrieved from reference TRBV7-3 and TRBJ1-1, is GAGVSQTPSNKVTEKGKYVELRCDPISGHTALYWYRQSLGQGPEFLIYFQGTGAADDSGLPNDRFFAVRPEGSVSTLKIQRTERGDSAVYLCASSLRRGTEAFFGQGTRLTVV.